Below, one TCR beta chain is given with its context. Its cognate antigen is unknown. RNA transcripts yielded amplified TCR beta CDR3 regions. The HTBI primer set was used in a first-round RT-PCR of the TCR CDR3. TCRdb re-analysed the multiplex PCR reads in MiXCR, keeping a single row per CDR3 protein. This table holds under 750,000 distinct CDR3 sequences, under 20% found once. The data stem from a study of T cells in Graves' hyperthyroidism and ophthalmopathy. Study-level results: In validation, the model predicted ophthalmopathy. These predictions came a median roughly 6 months before onset.

The diagnoses drew upon clinical symptoms, serum thyroxine and TRAb, thyroid ultrasound and orbital computed tomography. The germline gives CDR1 LNHDA, CDR2 SQIVND (reference sequence). CDR3 length: 16 amino acids. Trimming took 0 bases from V and 3 from J, leaving 12 bases between them. The source is a woman aged 50 to 60 with Graves' hyperthyroidism that later progressed to Graves' ophthalmopathy. The chain employs TRBV19 and TRBJ2-1, with D perhaps TRBD1 or TRBD2 (6 bases each). Sequencing was done on a sample of blood. CDR3 coding DNA: TGTGCCAGTAGTATAGACACGGGGGCCCTCTACAATGAGCAGTTCTTC. The encoded protein is CASSIDTGALYNEQFF.